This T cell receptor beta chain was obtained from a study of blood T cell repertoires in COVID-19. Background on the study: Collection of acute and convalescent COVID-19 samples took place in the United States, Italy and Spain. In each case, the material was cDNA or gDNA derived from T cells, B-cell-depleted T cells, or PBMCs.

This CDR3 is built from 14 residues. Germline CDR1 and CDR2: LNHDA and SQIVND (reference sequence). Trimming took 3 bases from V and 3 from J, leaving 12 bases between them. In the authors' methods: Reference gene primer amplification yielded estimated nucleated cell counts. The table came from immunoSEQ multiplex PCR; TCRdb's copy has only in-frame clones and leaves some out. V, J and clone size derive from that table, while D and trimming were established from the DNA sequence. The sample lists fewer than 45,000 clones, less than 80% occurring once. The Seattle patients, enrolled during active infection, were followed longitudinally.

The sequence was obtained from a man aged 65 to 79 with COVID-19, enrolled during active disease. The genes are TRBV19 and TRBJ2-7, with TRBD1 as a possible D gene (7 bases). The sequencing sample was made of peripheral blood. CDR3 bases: TGTGCCAGTAGTATTGCGGGACAGTTCTACGAGCAGTACTTC. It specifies CASSIAGQFYEQYF.